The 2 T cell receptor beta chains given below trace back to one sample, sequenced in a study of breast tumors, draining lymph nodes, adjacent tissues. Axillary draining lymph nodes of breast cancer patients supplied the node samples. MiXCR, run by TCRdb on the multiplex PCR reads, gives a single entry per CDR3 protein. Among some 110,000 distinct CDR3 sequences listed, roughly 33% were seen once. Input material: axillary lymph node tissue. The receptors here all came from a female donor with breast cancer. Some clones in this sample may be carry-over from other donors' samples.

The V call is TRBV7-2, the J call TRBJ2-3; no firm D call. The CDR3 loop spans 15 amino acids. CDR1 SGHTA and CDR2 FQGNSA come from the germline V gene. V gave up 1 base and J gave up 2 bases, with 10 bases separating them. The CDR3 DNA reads TGTGCCAGCAGCTTAGGGACCGCTCACACAGATACGCAGTATTTT. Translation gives CASSLGTAHTDTQYF. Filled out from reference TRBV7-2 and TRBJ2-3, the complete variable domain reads GAGVSQSPSNKVTEKGKDVELRCDPISGHTALYWYRQSLGQGLEFLIYFQGNSAPDKSGLPSDRFSAERTGGSVSTLTIQRTQQEDSAVYLCASSLGTAHTDTQYFGPGTRLTVL.

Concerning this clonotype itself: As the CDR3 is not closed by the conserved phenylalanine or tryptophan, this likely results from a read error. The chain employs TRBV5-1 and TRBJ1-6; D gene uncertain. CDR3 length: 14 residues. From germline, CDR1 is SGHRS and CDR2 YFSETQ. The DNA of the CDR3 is TGCGCCAGCAGCTTGGCCCGGAATAATTCTCCCCTCCACTAT. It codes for CASSLARNNSPLHY.